The 2 T cell receptor beta chains presented below share a single source sample, sequenced in a study of monozygotic twins with inflammatory bowel disease. For each CDR3 protein, TCRdb gives one entry from its re-call of the 5' RACE reads, without DNA. The sample has nearly 450,000 distinct CDR3 sequences, and its top ten clones hold approximately 2.4%. The sample was blood. These receptors came from a human donor with ulcerative colitis or Crohn's disease, or a healthy co-twin of an affected twin (not recorded which).

CDR3 sequence reads: CSSQRDRDSKNIQYF. This chain uses TRBV20-1 with TRBJ2-4; TCRdb proposes TRBD1, but this gene call is untestable without DNA. Germline V gives CDR1 DFQATT, CDR2 SNEGSKA (reference sequence). The CDR3 runs to 15 residues.

The V and J genes are TRBV28 and TRBJ1-6; there is no DNA to check the TCRdb D call of TRBD1. The CDR3 covers 14 residues. The germline gives CDR1 MDHEN, CDR2 SYDVKM. CDR3 region: CASRRDRFNSPLHF.